The rows below give T cell receptor beta chains drawn from one sample of a study of CD8+ T cells in alopecia areata. The protocol was immunoSEQ multiplex PCR, while the TCRdb copy is restricted to in-frame clones and leaves out a portion. This table has 110,000 to 150,000 clones, around 50% appearing once. The source was CD8+ T cells sorted from blood, collected at week 4, from a patient treated with tofacitinib. The receptors originated from a human donor with alopecia areata. Both conserved end residues are part of each CDR3. The D gene is left open where the match is weak. Some rows have no size entry. The others give once, few or many, or a class for an expanded clone.

NA	TRBV9	TRBJ2-2	few	TGTGCCAGCAGCGTCCCCGGGGAGCTGTTTTTT	CASSVPGELFF
TRBD1	TRBV7-2	TRBJ2-7	NA	TGTGCCAGCAGCGGGCCCGGGACAGGGACGTACGAGCAGTACTTC	CASSGPGTGTYEQYF
TRBD1	TRBV13	TRBJ1-1	few	TGTGCCAGCAGCGATCAGGGTCGGACAGGGCCAGCTTTCTTT	CASSDQGRTGPAFF
NA	TRBV29-1	TRBJ2-7	few	TGCAGCGCCATAGATACAGATTACGAGCAGTACTTC	CSAIDTDYEQYF
NA	TRBV27	TRBJ1-1	NA	TGTGCCAGCAGCCATGACAACCCGAACACTGAAGCTTTCTTT	CASSHDNPNTEAFF
NA	TRBV7-3	TRBJ2-7	NA	TGTGCCAGCAGCTTAATGGCTGGGGGGAGCTACGAGCAGTACTTC	CASSLMAGGSYEQYF
TRBD1	TRBV9	TRBJ2-7	NA	TGTGCCAGCAGCCCCGGGACAGTCTACGAGCAGTACTTC	CASSPGTVYEQYF
NA	TRBV9	TRBJ2-6	NA	TGTGCCAGCAGCGTAGGGGGAGGCCCCTCGTTCATTAGTTCTGGGGCCAACGTCCTGACTTTC	CASSVGGGPSFISSGANVLTF
NA	TRBV29-1	TRBJ2-2	NA	TGCAGCGTTTCCCATGGTGCCGGGGAGCTGTTTTTT	CSVSHGAGELFF
NA	TRBV30	TRBJ1-2	few	TGTGCCTCCTGGGACATTTATGGCTACACCTTC	CASWDIYGYTF
NA	TRBV29-1	TRBJ2-2	NA	TGCAGCGTTGCCGGGATTAACACCGGGGAGCTGTTTTTT	CSVAGINTGELFF
NA	TRBV6-6	TRBJ2-7	NA	TGTGCCAGCAGTTACTCAGGGTTTCCCTACGAGCAGTACTTC	CASSYSGFPYEQYF
TRBD1	TRBV27	TRBJ2-1	once	TGTGCCAGCAGTTTGGGACAGGGCTACAATGAGCAGTTCTTC	CASSLGQGYNEQFF
NA	TRBV6-5	TRBJ1-2	NA	TGTGCCAGCAGTTACTCTAGGGAGGGACTAGACTATGGCTACACCTTC	CASSYSREGLDYGYTF
NA	TRBV5-1	TRBJ1-1	NA	TGCGCCAGCAGCTTGGTCCCTACCAGGGATGGGCTGGTGAACACTGAAGCTTTCTTT	CASSLVPTRDGLVNTEAFF
NA	TRBV27	TRBJ2-2	few	TGTGCCAGCAGTTTATCGGGGGGGGCGAGGACCGGGGAGCTGTTTTTT	CASSLSGGARTGELFF
NA	TRBV9	TRBJ2-2	NA	TGTGCCAGCAGCGTAGCTGGGTCCGGGGAGCTGTTTTTT	CASSVAGSGELFF
NA	TRBV13	TRBJ2-7	NA	TGTGCCAGCAGTGGCCGAATGGTTGACGAGCAGTACTTC	CASSGRMVDEQYF
NA	TRBV7-6	TRBJ1-5	NA	TGTGCCAGCAGCTTATCACCGCTAGGTCAGCCCCAGCATTTT	CASSLSPLGQPQHF
TRBD1	TRBV13	TRBJ2-7	NA	TGTGCCAGCAGCTCTGGGACAGGGGTCCACGAGCAGTACTTC	CASSSGTGVHEQYF
TRBD1	TRBV2	TRBJ1-2	NA	TGTGCCAGTACCGACAGGGGAGGGGATGGCTACACCTTC	CASTDRGGDGYTF
NA	TRBV4-1	TRBJ2-5	NA	TGCGCCAGCAGCCAAGATGGGGTCCCACCAGAGACCCAGTACTTC	CASSQDGVPPETQYF
TRBD1	TRBV25-1	TRBJ1-6	NA	TGTGCCAGCAGTGATCGACAGGGCGAGGAAGGGTCACCCCTCCACTTT	CASSDRQGEEGSPLHF
NA	TRBV19	TRBJ2-2	many	TGTGCCACCCAGTTTCGAGGGGACGGGGAGCTGTTTTTT	CATQFRGDGELFF
TRBD1	TRBV29-1	TRBJ2-4	NA	TGCAGCGCTTTAATTGACAGGGGGCGTTTTAACATTCAGTACTTC	CSALIDRGRFNIQYF
NA	TRBV9	TRBJ2-7	few	TGTGCCAGCAGCGTAGCTACTTCAGGGGATCACGAGCAGTACTTC	CASSVATSGDHEQYF